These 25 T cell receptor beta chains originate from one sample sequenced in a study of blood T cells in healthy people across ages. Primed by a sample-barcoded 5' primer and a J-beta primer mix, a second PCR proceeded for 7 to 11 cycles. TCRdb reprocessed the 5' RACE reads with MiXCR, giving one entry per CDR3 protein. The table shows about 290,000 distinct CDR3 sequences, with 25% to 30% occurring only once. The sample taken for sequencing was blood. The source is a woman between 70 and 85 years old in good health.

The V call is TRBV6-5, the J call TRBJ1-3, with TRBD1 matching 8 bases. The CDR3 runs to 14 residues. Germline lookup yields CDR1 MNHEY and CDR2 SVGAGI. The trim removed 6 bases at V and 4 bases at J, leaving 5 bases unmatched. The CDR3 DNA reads TGTGCCAGCAGAAGGGGACAGGCGGGAAACACCATATATTTT. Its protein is CASRRGQAGNTIYF.

The CDR3: CASSRGAGTGELFF. In DNA form, the CDR3 reads TGTGCCAGCAGCCGGGGGGCAGGCACCGGGGAGCTGTTTTTT. The chain uses TRBV5-6 and TRBJ2-2, with D possibly matching TRBD2 (7 bases). Germline CDR1 and CDR2: SGHDT and YYEEEE. The CDR3 spans 14 residues. V dropped 4 bases and J dropped 4 bases, with 11 bases sitting between them.

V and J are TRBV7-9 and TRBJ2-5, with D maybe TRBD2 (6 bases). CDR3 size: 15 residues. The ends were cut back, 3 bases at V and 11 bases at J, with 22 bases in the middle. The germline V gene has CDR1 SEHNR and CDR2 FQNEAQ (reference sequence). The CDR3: CASSLLQSGKEGQYF. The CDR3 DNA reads TGTGCCAGCAGCTTGCTCCAATCGGGCAAGGAGGGGCAGTACTTC. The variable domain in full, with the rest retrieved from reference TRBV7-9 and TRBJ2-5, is DTGVSQNPRHKITKRGQNVTFRCDPISEHNRLYWYRQTLGQGPEFLTYFQNEAQLEKSRLLSDRFSAERPKGSFSTLEIQRTEQGDSAMYLCASSLLQSGKEGQYFGPGTRLLVL.

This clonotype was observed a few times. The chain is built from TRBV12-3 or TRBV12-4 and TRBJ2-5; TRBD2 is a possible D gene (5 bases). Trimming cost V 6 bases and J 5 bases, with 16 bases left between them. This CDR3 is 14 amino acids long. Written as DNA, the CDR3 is TGTGCCAGCAGCAGCCTCGCGGGCTGGGAGACCCAGTACTTC. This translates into CASSSLAGWETQYF.

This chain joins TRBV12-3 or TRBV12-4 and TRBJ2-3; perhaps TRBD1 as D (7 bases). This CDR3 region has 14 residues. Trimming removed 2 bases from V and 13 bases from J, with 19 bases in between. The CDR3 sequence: CASSLQGGPDVEYF. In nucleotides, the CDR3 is TGTGCCAGCAGTTTACAGGGGGGACCAGATGTGGAGTATTTT.

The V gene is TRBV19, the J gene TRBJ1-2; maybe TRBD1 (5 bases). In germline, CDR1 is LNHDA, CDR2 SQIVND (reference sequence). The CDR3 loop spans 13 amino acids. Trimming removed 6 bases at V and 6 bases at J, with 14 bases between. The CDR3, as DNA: TGTGCCAGTAGCCCAGAGGGGTCGGATGGCTACACCTTC. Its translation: CASSPEGSDGYTF.

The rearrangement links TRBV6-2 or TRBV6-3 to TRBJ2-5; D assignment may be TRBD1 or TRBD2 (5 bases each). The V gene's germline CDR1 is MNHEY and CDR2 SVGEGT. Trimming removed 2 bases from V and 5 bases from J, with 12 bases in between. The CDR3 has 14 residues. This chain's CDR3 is CASSYDGDGETQYF. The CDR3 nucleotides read TGTGCCAGCAGTTACGATGGGGACGGGGAGACCCAGTACTTC.

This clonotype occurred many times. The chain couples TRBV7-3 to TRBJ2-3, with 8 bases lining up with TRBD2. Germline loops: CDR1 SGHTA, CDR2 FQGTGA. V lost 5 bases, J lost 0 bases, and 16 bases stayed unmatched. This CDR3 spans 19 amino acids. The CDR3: CASSPLGSGSSPSTDTQYF. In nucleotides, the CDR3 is TGTGCCAGCAGCCCCCTGGGGAGCGGGAGTTCCCCTAGCACAGATACGCAGTATTTT.

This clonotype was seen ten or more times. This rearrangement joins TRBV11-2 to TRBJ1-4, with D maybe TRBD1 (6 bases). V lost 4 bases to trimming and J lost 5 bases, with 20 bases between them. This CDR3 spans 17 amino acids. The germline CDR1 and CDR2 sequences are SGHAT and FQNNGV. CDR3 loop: CASSSENRADWNEKLFF. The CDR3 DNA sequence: TGTGCCAGCAGCTCCGAAAACAGGGCAGACTGGAATGAAAAACTGTTTTTT.

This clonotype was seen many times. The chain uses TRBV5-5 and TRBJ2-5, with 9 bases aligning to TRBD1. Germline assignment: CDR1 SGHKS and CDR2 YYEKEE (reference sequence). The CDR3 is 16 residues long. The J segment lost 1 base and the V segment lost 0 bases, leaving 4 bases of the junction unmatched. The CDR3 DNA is TGTGCCAGCAGCTTGGGACAGGGGGGTGGCCAAGAGACCCAGTACTTC. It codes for CASSLGQGGGQETQYF. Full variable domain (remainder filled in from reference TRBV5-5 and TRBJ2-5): DAGVTQSPTHLIKTRGQQVTLRCSPISGHKSVSWYQQVLGQGPQFIFQYYEKEERGRGNFPDRFSARQFPNYSSELNVNALLLGDSALYLCASSLGQGGGQETQYFGPGTRLLVL.

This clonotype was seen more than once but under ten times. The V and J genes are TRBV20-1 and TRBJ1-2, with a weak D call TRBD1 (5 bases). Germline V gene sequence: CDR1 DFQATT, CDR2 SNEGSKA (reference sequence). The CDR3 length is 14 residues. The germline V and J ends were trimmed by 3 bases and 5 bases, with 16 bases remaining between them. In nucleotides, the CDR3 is TGCAGTGCTAGGAACCCGGCGGGGCTTTATGGCTACACCTTC. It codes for CSARNPAGLYGYTF.

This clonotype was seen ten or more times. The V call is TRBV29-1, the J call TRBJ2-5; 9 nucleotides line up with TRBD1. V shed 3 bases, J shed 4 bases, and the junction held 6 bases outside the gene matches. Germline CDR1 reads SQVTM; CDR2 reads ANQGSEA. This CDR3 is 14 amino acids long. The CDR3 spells CSVDGTGRPETQYF. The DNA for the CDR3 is TGCAGCGTTGATGGGACAGGGAGGCCAGAGACCCAGTACTTC.

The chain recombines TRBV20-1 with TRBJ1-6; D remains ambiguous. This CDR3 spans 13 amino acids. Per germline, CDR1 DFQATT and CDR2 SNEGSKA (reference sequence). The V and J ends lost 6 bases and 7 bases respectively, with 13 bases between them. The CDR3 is CSARPDPNSPLHF. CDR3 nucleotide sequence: TGCAGTGCCCGCCCCGATCCCAATTCACCCCTCCACTTT.

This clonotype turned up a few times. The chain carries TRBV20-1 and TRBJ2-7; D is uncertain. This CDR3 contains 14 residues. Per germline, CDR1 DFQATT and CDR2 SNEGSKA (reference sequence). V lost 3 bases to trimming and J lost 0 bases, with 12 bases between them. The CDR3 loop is CSASSVGSSYEQYF. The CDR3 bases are TGCAGTGCTAGTTCCGTGGGCAGCTCCTACGAGCAGTACTTC.

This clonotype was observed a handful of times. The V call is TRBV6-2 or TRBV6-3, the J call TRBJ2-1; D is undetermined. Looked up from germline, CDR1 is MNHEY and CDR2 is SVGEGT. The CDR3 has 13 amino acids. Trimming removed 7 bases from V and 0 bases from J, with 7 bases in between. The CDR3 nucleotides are TGTGCCAGCAATAGGGACTCCTACAATGAGCAGTTCTTC. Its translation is CASNRDSYNEQFF.

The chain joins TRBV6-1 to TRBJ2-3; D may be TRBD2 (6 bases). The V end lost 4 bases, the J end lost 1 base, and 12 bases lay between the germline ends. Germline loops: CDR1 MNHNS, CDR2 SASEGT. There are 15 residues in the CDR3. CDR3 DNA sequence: TGTGCCAGCAGTGCTTGGCCGGGGGGCACAGATACGCAGTATTTT. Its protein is CASSAWPGGTDTQYF.

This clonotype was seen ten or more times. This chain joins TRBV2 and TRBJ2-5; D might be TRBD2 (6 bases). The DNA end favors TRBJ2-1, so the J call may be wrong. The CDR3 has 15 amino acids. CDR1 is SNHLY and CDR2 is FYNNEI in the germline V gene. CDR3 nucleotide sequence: TGTGCCAGCAGATTCCTACTATCGGGGGAGAATGAGCAGTTCTTC. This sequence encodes CASRFLLSGENEQFF.

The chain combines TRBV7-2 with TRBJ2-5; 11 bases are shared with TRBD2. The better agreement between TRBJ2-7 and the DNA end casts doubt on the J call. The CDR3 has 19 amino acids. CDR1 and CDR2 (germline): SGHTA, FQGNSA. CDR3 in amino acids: CASSSGSPFSGREGYEQYF. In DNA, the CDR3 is TGTGCCAGCAGCTCAGGCTCCCCGTTTAGCGGGAGGGAGGGGTACGAGCAGTACTTC.

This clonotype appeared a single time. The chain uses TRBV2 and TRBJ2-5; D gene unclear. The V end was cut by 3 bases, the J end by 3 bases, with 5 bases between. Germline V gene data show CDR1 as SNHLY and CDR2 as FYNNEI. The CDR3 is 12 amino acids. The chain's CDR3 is CASSEMEETQYF. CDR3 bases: TGTGCCAGCAGTGAGATGGAAGAGACCCAGTACTTC.

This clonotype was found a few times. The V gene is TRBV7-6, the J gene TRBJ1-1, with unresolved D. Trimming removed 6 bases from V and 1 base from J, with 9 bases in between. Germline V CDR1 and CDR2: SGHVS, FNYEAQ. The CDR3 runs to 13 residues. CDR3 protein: CASRRSPNTEAFF. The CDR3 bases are TGTGCCAGCAGACGGTCCCCGAACACTGAAGCTTTCTTT.

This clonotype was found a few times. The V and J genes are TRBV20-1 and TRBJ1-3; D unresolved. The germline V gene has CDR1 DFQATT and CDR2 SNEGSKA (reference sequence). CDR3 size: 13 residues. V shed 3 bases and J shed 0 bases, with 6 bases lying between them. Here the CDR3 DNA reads TGCAGTGCTAGTCCGGTCTCTGGAAACACCATATATTTT. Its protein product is CSASPVSGNTIYF.

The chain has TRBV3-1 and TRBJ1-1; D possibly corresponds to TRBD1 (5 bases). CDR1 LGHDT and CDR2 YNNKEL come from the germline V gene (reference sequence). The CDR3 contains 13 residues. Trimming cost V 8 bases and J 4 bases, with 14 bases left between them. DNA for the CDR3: TGTGCCAGCCGGGACGTATGGGGCACTGAAGCTTTCTTT. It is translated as CASRDVWGTEAFF.

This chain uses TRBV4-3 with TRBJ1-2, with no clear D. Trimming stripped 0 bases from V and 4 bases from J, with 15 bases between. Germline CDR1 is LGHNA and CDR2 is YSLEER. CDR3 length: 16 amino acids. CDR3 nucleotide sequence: TGCGCCAGCAGCCAAGACCCGGGAACTCAAGGCTATGGCTACACCTTC. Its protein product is CASSQDPGTQGYGYTF.

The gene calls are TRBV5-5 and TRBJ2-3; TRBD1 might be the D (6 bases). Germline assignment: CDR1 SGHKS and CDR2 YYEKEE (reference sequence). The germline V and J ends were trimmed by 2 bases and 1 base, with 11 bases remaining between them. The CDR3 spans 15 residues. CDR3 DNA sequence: TGTGCCAGCAGCTTCTTGTCAGGGGGCACAGATACGCAGTATTTT. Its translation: CASSFLSGGTDTQYF.

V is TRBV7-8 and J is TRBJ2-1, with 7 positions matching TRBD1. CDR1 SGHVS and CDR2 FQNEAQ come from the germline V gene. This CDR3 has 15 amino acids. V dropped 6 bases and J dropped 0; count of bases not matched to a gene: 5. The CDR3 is CASSDSGGSYNEQFF. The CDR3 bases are TGTGCCAGCAGTGACTCAGGGGGCTCCTACAATGAGCAGTTCTTC.